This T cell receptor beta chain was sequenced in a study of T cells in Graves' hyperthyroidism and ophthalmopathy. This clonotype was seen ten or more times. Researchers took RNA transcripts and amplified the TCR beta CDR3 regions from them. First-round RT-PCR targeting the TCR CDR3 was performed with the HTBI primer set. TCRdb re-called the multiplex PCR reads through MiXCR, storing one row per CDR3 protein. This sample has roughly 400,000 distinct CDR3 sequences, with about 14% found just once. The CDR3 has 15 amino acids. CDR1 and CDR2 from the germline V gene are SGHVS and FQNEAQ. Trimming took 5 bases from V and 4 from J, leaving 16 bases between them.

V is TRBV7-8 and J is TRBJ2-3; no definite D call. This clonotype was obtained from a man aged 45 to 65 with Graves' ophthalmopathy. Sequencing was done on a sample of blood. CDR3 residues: CASSRQRGRSDTQYF. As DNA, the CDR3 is TGTGCCAGCAGCCGACAAAGAGGCAGATCAGATACGCAGTATTTT. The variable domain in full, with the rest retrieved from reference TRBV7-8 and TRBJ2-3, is GAGVSQSPRYKVAKRGQDVALRCDPISGHVSLFWYQQALGQGPEFLTYFQNEAQLDKSGLPSDRFFAERPEGSVSTLKIQRTQQEDSAVYLCASSRQRGRSDTQYFGPGTRLTVL.